This TCR beta chain is drawn from a study of control samples from healthy donors and cancer patients. V lost 2 bases to trimming and J lost 0 bases; unmatched junction nucleotides: 7. This CDR3 has 20 residues. The V gene's germline CDR1 is ENHRY and CDR2 SYGVKD. Sequenced by immunoSEQ multiplex PCR; TCRdb stores in-frame clones only, minus some. The profile shows hundreds of thousands of clones, 90% of them singletons. V is TRBV10-3 and J is TRBJ2-1; 16 bases agree with TRBD2. Sequencing was done on a sample of PBMCs. The TCR comes from a man aged 35-49 years with head and neck cancer. The CDR3: CAISETPGLAGGSSYNEQFF. The DNA for the CDR3 is TGTGCCATCAGTGAGACCCCGGGACTAGCGGGGGGGAGCTCCTACAATGAGCAGTTCTTC.